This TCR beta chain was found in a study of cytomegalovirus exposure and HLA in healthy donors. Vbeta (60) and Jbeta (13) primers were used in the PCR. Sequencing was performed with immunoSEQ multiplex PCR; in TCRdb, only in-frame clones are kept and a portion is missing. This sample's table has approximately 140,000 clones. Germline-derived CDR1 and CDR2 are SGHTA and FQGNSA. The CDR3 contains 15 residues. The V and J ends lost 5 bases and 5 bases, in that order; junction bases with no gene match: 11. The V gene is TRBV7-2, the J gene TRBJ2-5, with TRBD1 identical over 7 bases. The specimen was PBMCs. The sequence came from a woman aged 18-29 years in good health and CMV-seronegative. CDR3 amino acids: CASSPRQGFWETQYF. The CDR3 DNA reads TGTGCCAGCAGCCCCCGACAGGGATTTTGGGAGACCCAGTACTTC.